These T cell receptor beta chains were read from a single sample in a study of cytomegalovirus exposure and HLA in healthy donors. Only in-frame clones appear in the TCRdb table, and some are missing; sequencing was by immunoSEQ multiplex PCR. The profile covers around 130,000 clones, with about 80% appearing a single time and less than 1.5% taken by the ten largest. Sequencing used PBMCs. These receptors originate from a girl aged 2-10 years in good health and CMV-seronegative. Both conserved end residues are part of each CDR3. D genes are given only for firm matches. Where a row states a size, it is once, few, many or the class of an expanded clone; other rows omit it.

j_call clone_size v_call d_call cdr3_nt cdr3_aa
TRBJ2-1 NA TRBV6-5 TRBD2 TGTGCCAGCAGCCTCCGGACTAGAGCTTACAATGAGCAGTTCTTC CASSLRTRAYNEQFF
TRBJ2-7 NA TRBV5-1 TRBD2 TGCGCCAGCAGCTTAGCGGGAGGGACTATCGAGCAGTACTTC CASSLAGGTIEQYF
TRBJ1-4 NA TRBV15 TRBD1 TGTGCCACCAGCGGACTTAAGGACAGGGGACGAGGTGAAAAACTGTTTTTT CATSGLKDRGRGEKLFF
TRBJ2-5 NA TRBV30 TRBD2 TGTGCCTGGAGTTCCCTCGGGGGGACGGGGACCCAGTACTTC CAWSSLGGTGTQYF
TRBJ2-7 NA TRBV5-1 TRBD1 TGCGCCAGCAGCTCAGGGACAGGGGGTTACGAGCAGTACTTC CASSSGTGGYEQYF
TRBJ1-6 few TRBV7-2 NA TGTGCCAGTAGCTCCAGGGTAGGCTCCTATAATTCACCCCTCCACTTT CASSSRVGSYNSPLHF
TRBJ1-5 NA TRBV28 TRBD1 TGTGCCAGCGGAAGAGGGAAAGAGGGGGCTGGGCAGCCCCAGCATTTT CASGRGKEGAGQPQHF
TRBJ2-7 NA TRBV5-4 TRBD2 TGTGCCAGCAGCTCGGGAGGGCACGAGCAGTACTTC CASSSGGHEQYF
TRBJ1-2 NA TRBV7-6 NA TGTGCCAGCAGCTTAGGGTTACCGAGTAACTATGGCTACACCTTC CASSLGLPSNYGYTF
TRBJ1-2 once TRBV9 NA TGTGCCAGCAGCGGGCTCTATGGCTACACCTTC CASSGLYGYTF
TRBJ2-7 once TRBV4-2 NA TGTGCCAGCAGCCAAGATGCGGGGATTCGGTACGAGCAGTACTTC CASSQDAGIRYEQYF
TRBJ1-3 NA TRBV25-1 NA TGTGCCAGCAGTGAATTGAGGACCATATATTTT CASSELRTIYF
TRBJ1-2 NA TRBV7-8 TRBD1 TGTGCCAGCAGCGATCGACAGGGGGCGGGCGGCTACACCTTC CASSDRQGAGGYTF
TRBJ2-2 NA TRBV30 NA TGTGCCTGGAGTTGGGCAGCAAGTTGGACCGGGGAGCTGTTTTTT CAWSWAASWTGELFF
TRBJ2-3 NA TRBV30 TRBD1 TGTGCCTGGGGGACAGGGGATACGCAGTATTTT CAWGTGDTQYF
TRBJ1-3 NA TRBV7-9 TRBD1 TGTGCCAGCAGCTTAAGGGACAGCTCTGGAAACACCATATATTTT CASSLRDSSGNTIYF
TRBJ2-2 once TRBV2 NA TGTGCCGTCCTAGCCCGGACCGGGGAGCTGTTTTTT CAVLARTGELFF
TRBJ2-6 NA TRBV7-8 TRBD1 TGTGCCAGCAGATCCCTTCCGCCGGGACAGACTTCTGGGGCCAACGTCCTGACTTTC CASRSLPPGQTSGANVLTF
TRBJ2-7 NA TRBV27 NA TGTGCCAGCAGCCCCGGACAGACGCCCCTCTACGAGCAGTACTTC CASSPGQTPLYEQYF
TRBJ2-1 NA TRBV5-1 NA TGCGCCAGCGGTTATAGTGCAAATGAGCAGTTCTTC CASGYSANEQFF
TRBJ2-7 NA TRBV27 TRBD2 TGTGCCAGCAGTTCGAAACAACTCTTAGCGGGGGTTTCCTACGAGCAGTACTTC CASSSKQLLAGVSYEQYF
TRBJ2-7 once TRBV27 TRBD2 TGTGCCAGCAGTTTGAGCGGGAACTACGAGCAGTACTTC CASSLSGNYEQYF
TRBJ2-4 NA TRBV28 TRBD2 TGTGCCAGCAGTTCCACGGCTCTACTAGCGGCTGCCAAAAACATTCAGTACTTC CASSSTALLAAAKNIQYF
TRBJ2-7 NA TRBV4-1 TRBD1 TGCGCCAGCAGCCAAGTTGGGACAGCCTACGAGCAGTACTTC CASSQVGTAYEQYF
TRBJ1-4 NA TRBV27 NA TGTGCCAGCAGTTCCGCGACAGCAAAGGATAAACTGTTTTTT CASSSATAKDKLFF
TRBJ2-7 NA TRBV5-4 NA TGTGCCAGCAGCTTGTTCGAGTCCTACGAGCAGTACTTC CASSLFESYEQYF
TRBJ2-5 NA TRBV28 TRBD1 TGTGCCAGCAGTGGACAGGGGCGGGAGACCCAGTACTTC CASSGQGRETQYF
TRBJ1-5 NA TRBV10-2 NA TGCGCCAGCAGTGACGAGGGTAAACGGGGTCAGCCCCAGCATTTT CASSDEGKRGQPQHF
TRBJ1-4 NA TRBV5-1 NA TGCGCCAGCAGCCCCGGCGGGGGCACTAATGAAAAACTGTTTTTT CASSPGGGTNEKLFF
TRBJ1-4 NA TRBV30 NA TGTGCCTGGAGTGTATTGGGGGCTCCTAATGAAAAACTGTTTTTT CAWSVLGAPNEKLFF
TRBJ2-3 NA TRBV4-2 TRBD2 TGTGCCAGCAGCCAAGACTCTACGAAGGTGGGGGGGTACACTAGCACAGATACGCAGTATTTT CASSQDSTKVGGYTSTDTQYF
TRBJ1-6 NA TRBV30 NA TGTGCCTGGAGTCAGGACTCGGCACCCCTCCACTTT CAWSQDSAPLHF
TRBJ2-7 once TRBV6-1 NA TGTGCCAGCAGTGGGGACAGCCGGGACTTCCACTACTACGAGCAGTACTTC CASSGDSRDFHYYEQYF
TRBJ2-2 once TRBV7-2 TRBD2 TGTGCCAGCACCCGGGATCGGGGGGGGCTGAACACCGGGGAGCTGTTTTTT CASTRDRGGLNTGELFF
TRBJ2-2 NA TRBV30 NA TGTGCCTGGAGTGTAGGAGCCGGGGAGCTGTTTTTT CAWSVGAGELFF
TRBJ1-4 NA TRBV9 NA TGTGCCAGCAGCTTTGGACAGAGGGGGGAAAAACTGTTTTTT CASSFGQRGEKLFF
TRBJ1-1 NA TRBV28 NA TGTGCCAGCAGATTAACTATTGAGGTCACTGAAGCTTTCTTT CASRLTIEVTEAFF
TRBJ2-3 once TRBV28 NA TGTGCCAGCACCCCTAGGACAGAATTCACAGATACGCAGTATTTT CASTPRTEFTDTQYF
TRBJ2-4 once TRBV2 TRBD2 TGTGCCAGCAGGAATAGCGGGAGAGGGAACATTCAGTACTTC CASRNSGRGNIQYF
TRBJ2-7 NA TRBV27 NA TGTGCCAGCAGTCCTACAGGGTACGAGCAGTACTTC CASSPTGYEQYF
TRBJ2-2 NA TRBV5-4 NA TGTGCCAGCAGCCCACTGACGGGTACTAACACCGGGGAGCTGTTTTTT CASSPLTGTNTGELFF
TRBJ2-5 NA TRBV5-1 NA TGCGCCAGCAGCTTGGGACAGCAAGAGACCCAGTACTTC CASSLGQQETQYF
TRBJ2-5 NA TRBV7-7 TRBD2 TGTGCTAGCAGCCGTACGACTAGCGGACAAGAGACCCAGTACTTC CASSRTTSGQETQYF
TRBJ2-3 NA TRBV11-3 NA TGTGCCAGCAGCGCCGGAGCCGTCACAGATACGCAGTATTTT CASSAGAVTDTQYF
TRBJ1-1 NA TRBV28 TRBD1 TGTGCCAGCAGTTTGGGGGACAGGTACACTGAAGCTTTCTTT CASSLGDRYTEAFF